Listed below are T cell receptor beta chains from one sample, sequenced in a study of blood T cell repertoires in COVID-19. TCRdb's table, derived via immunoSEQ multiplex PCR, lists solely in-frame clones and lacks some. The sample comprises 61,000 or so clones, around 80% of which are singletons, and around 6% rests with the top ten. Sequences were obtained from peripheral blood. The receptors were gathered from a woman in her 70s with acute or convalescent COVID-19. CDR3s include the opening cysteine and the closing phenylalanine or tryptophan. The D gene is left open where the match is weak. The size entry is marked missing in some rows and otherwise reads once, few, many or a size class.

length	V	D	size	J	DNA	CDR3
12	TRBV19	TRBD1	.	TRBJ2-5	TGTGCCAGTAGTCCACAGGGGGAGACCCAGTACTTC	CASSPQGETQYF
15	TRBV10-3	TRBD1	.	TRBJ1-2	TGTGCCATCAGTACCGCCGGGACAGGGGGGACTGGCTACACCTTC	CAISTAGTGGTGYTF
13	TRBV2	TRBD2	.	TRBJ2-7	TGTGCCAGCAGTGCGGGACTAGATGCCGAGCAGTACTTC	CASSAGLDAEQYF
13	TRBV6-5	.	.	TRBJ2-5	TGTGCCAGCAGTCAGGATCCGGGGGAGACCCAGTACTTC	CASSQDPGETQYF
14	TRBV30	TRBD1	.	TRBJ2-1	TGTGCCTGGAGTGACGGACAGGGGGTCAATGAGCAGTTCTTC	CAWSDGQGVNEQFF
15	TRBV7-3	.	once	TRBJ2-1	TGTGCCAGCAGCTCTACGCGGGACAGCTACAATGAGCAGTTCTTC	CASSSTRDSYNEQFF
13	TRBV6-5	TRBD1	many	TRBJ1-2	TGTGCCAGCAGTTATAGACAGGGGTACGGCTACACCTTC	CASSYRQGYGYTF
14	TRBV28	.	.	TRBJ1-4	TGTGCCAGCAGTTCAACCGCCCAGAGGGAAAAACTGTTTTTT	CASSSTAQREKLFF
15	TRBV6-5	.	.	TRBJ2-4	TGTGCCACCCTATACCAGGGAGGAGCCAAAAACATTCAGTACTTC	CATLYQGGAKNIQYF
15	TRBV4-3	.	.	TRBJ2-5	TGCGCCAGCAGCCAAGATTTGGGGCGCGGAGAGACCCAGTACTTC	CASSQDLGRGETQYF
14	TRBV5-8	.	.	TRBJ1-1	TGTGCCAGCAGCCTCCGACAGGAGAACACTGAAGCTTTCTTT	CASSLRQENTEAFF
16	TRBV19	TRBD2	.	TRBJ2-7	TGTGCCAGTAGTCAAAATAGCGGGGGAGGTCCCTACGAGCAGTACTTC	CASSQNSGGGPYEQYF
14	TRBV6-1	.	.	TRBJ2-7	TGTGCCAGCAGTGAATTGAACAGGGTCTACGAGCAGTACTTC	CASSELNRVYEQYF
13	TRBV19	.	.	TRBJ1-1	TGTGCCAGTAGTCCGGACAGCGGCACTGAAGCTTTCTTT	CASSPDSGTEAFF
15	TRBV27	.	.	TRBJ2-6	TGTGCCAGCAGTTTGGCGGGATCTGGGGCCAACGTCCTGACTTTC	CASSLAGSGANVLTF
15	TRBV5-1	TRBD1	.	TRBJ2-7	TGCGCCAGCAGCTCCGGACAGGGCCTTTCCTACGAGCAGTACTTC	CASSSGQGLSYEQYF
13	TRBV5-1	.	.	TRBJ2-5	TGCGCCAGCAGCCGCGGGTACCAAGAGACCCAGTACTTC	CASSRGYQETQYF
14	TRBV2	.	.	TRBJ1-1	TGTGCCAGCAGGGTCGAGGCGTACGGCACTGAAGCTTTCTTT	CASRVEAYGTEAFF
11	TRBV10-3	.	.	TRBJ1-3	TGTGCCATCAGACAGGGAAACACCATATATTTT	CAIRQGNTIYF
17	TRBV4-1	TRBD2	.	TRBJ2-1	TGCGCCAGCAGTTCCGTCGCTAGCGGGGGAAAACACAATGAGCAGTTCTTC	CASSSVASGGKHNEQFF
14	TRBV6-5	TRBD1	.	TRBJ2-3	TGTGCCAGCAGTTGGGGACAGGGCTCAGATACGCAGTATTTT	CASSWGQGSDTQYF
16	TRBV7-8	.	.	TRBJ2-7	TGTGCCAGCAGCTTTTTTCTAGTGGGGGGATCCTACGAGCAGTACTTC	CASSFFLVGGSYEQYF
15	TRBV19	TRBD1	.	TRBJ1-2	TGTGCCAGTAGTATAGGCCAACAGGGGAACTATGGCTACACCTTC	CASSIGQQGNYGYTF
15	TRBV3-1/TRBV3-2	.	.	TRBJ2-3	TGTGCCAGCAGCCCTCCTACCGGGGTATCAGATACGCAGTATTTT	CASSPPTGVSDTQYF
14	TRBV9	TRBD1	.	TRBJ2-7	TGTGCCAGCAGCGTACTTGGCAGGGGGTCTGAGCAGTACTTC	CASSVLGRGSEQYF
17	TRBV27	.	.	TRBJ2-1	TGTGCCAGCAGTTCAAGACAAACAGGGGGGGCCTACAATGAGCAGTTCTTC	CASSSRQTGGAYNEQFF
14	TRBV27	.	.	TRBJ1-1	TGTGCCAGCAGCGAATCCAGGGTTTGGACTGAAGCTTTCTTT	CASSESRVWTEAFF
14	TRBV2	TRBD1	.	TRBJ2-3	TGTGCCAGCAGTGCATGGACAGGGAAAGATACGCAGTATTTT	CASSAWTGKDTQYF
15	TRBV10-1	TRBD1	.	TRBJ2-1	TGCGCCAGCAGTCCCGGGACAGGGGGATTGGGTGAGCAGTTCTTC	CASSPGTGGLGEQFF
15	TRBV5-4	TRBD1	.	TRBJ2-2	TGTGCCAGCAGCCAGGACAGGGAGAACACCGGGGAGCTGTTTTTT	CASSQDRENTGELFF
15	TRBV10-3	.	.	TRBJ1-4	TGTGCCACCCAGGGCGGGGATGCAACTAATGAAAAACTGTTTTTT	CATQGGDATNEKLFF
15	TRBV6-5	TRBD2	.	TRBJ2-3	TGTGCCAGCGCTTCCCAGCGGGGGGACACAGATACGCAGTATTTT	CASASQRGDTDTQYF
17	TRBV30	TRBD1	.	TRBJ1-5	TGTGCCTGGAGTCTAGGCCTTCTGGGGACAGTAAATCAGCCCCAGCATTTT	CAWSLGLLGTVNQPQHF
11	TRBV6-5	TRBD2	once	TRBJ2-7	TGTGCTACCGAGCGGGGCCGCGAGCAGTACTTC	CATERGREQYF
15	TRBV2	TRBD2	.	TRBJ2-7	TGTGCCAGCAGTGAATGGCGACTAGCGGCGGCCGAGCAGTACTTC	CASSEWRLAAAEQYF